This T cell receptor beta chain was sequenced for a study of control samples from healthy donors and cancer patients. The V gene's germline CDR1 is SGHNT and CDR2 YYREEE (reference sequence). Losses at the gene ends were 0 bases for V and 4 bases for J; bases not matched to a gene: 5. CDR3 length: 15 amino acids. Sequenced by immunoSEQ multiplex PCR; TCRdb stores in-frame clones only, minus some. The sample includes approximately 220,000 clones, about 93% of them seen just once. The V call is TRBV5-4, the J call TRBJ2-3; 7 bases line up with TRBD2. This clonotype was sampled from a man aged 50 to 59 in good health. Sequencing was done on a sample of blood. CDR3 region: CASSLGLAESDTQYF. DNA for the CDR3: TGTGCCAGCAGCTTGGGGCTAGCGGAGTCAGATACGCAGTATTTT.